The next 20 T cell receptor beta chains were all read from a single sample in a study of blood T cells in healthy people across ages. Alongside a J-beta primer mix, a sample-barcoded 5' primer served in a second PCR lasting 7 to 11 cycles. MiXCR was run by TCRdb on the 5' RACE reads, yielding one entry per CDR3 protein. The table includes about 720,000 distinct CDR3 sequences, approximately 22% detected once. What was sequenced was blood. These receptors originate from a man aged 65 to 85 in good health.

The chain has TRBV15 and TRBJ2-7, with D tentatively TRBD1 or TRBD2 (5 bases each). CDR1 and CDR2 (germline): LNHNV, YYDKDF (reference sequence). This CDR3 contains 15 residues. V was pared by 5 bases and J by 2 bases, with 16 bases between. The CDR3 sequence: CATSVRGDRAYEQYF. The CDR3 region has the DNA TGTGCCACCAGCGTGAGGGGTGATCGAGCCTACGAGCAGTACTTC.

CDR3 residues: CASSGYRGTLFF. The CDR3 nucleotides are TGTGCCAGCAGCGGGTACAGGGGTACACTGTTTTTT. The gene calls are TRBV12-3 or TRBV12-4 and TRBJ1-4, with 7 bases lining up with TRBD1. This CDR3 is 12 amino acids long. V lost 6 bases and J lost 13; bases outside the gene matches: 8.

This clonotype was seen more than once but under ten times. This CDR3 is CASRARGAKNIQYF. The DNA for the CDR3 is TGTGCCAGCAGAGCCCGGGGAGCCAAAAACATTCAGTACTTC. The rearrangement joins TRBV27 to TRBJ2-4; D perhaps matches TRBD2 (5 bases). Looked up from germline, CDR1 is MNHEY and CDR2 is SMNVEV (reference sequence). The CDR3 totals 14 residues. Between the trimmed V and J ends, which lost 6 bases and 0 bases, there was a span of 9 bases.

This sequence joins TRBV5-5 and TRBJ1-4, with unresolved D. This CDR3 is built from 15 residues. The ends were cut back, 5 bases at V and 7 bases at J, with 18 bases in the middle. Germline V CDR1 and CDR2: SGHKS, YYEKEE (reference sequence). CDR3 coding DNA: TGTGCCAGCAGAACCTCGGGAGCTAAGAGTGAAAAACTGTTTTTT. This encodes CASRTSGAKSEKLFF.

J is TRBJ2-3 and V is TRBV14, with D unclear. This CDR3 is 13 amino acids long. Germline CDR1 and CDR2: SGHDN and FVKESK. The V end was cut by 0 bases, the J end by 7 bases, with 8 bases between. In nucleotides, the CDR3 is TGTGCCAGCAGCCAAGATCTAGTCAATACGCAGTATTTT. This codes for CASSQDLVNTQYF. Filled out from reference TRBV14 and TRBJ2-3, the complete variable domain reads EAGVTQFPSHSVIEKGQTVTLRCDPISGHDNLYWYRRVMGKEIKFLLHFVKESKQDESGMPNNRFLAERTGGTYSTLKVQPAELEDSGVYFCASSQDLVNTQYFGPGTRLTVL.

Note on this clonotype: One end of the junction does not line up with germline, which may come from a read error. The chain carries TRBV7-2 and TRBJ2-4; 11 nucleotides align to TRBD2. This CDR3 is 18 amino acids long. CDR1 and CDR2 from the germline V gene are SGHTA and FQGNSA. The CDR3 DNA sequence: TGTGCCAGCACCTTACCACGACTAGCGGGACTAGCCAAAAACATTCAGTACTTC. Its protein is CASTLPRLAGLAKNIQYF.

This clonotype was counted at least ten times. This chain links TRBV12-3 or TRBV12-4 with TRBJ1-2; weak D call: TRBD1 (6 bases). Between the trimmed V and J ends, which lost 5 bases and 4 bases, there was a span of 11 bases. CDR3 length equals 13 residues. The CDR3 here is CASSPDRTYGYTF. The CDR3 DNA reads as TGTGCCAGCAGTCCGGACAGAACCTATGGCTACACCTTC.

The chain recombines TRBV29-1 with TRBJ2-1; 11 bases agree with TRBD2. This CDR3 region has 16 residues. The J segment lost 4 bases and the V segment lost 3 bases, leaving 8 bases of the junction unmatched. Germline CDR1 SQVTM, CDR2 ANQGSEA. CDR3 nucleotides: TGCAGCGTTGAGCCACCGGGACTAGCGGTTTACAATGAGCAGTTCTTC. The encoded protein is CSVEPPGLAVYNEQFF.

The chain carries TRBV5-1 and TRBJ1-6; D call uncertain. The ends were cut back, 3 bases at V and 0 bases at J, with 13 bases in the middle. Germline assignment: CDR1 SGHRS and CDR2 YFSETQ. The CDR3 covers 17 residues. DNA for the CDR3: TGCGCCAGCAGCTCCGACGTCCGGAGCTCCTATAATTCACCCCTCCACTTT. This encodes CASSSDVRSSYNSPLHF.

The chain has TRBV7-8 and TRBJ1-5; D is perhaps TRBD1 (5 bases). CDR1 and CDR2 from the germline V gene are SGHVS and FQNEAQ. The CDR3 has 17 residues. V was pared by 5 bases and J by 0 bases, with 17 bases between. This chain's CDR3 is CASSQRDRPNSNQPQHF. The CDR3 DNA reads as TGTGCCAGCAGCCAGAGAGACAGACCCAATAGCAATCAGCCCCAGCATTTT.

The gene calls are TRBV5-1 and TRBJ1-4; D is unclear. Trimming cost V 4 bases and J 8 bases, with 12 bases left between them. CDR3 length: 13 amino acids. The V gene's germline CDR1 is SGHRS and CDR2 YFSETQ. CDR3 region: CASSPNVDEKLFF. The CDR3 DNA is TGCGCCAGCAGCCCTAACGTCGACGAAAAACTGTTTTTT.

The rearrangement uses TRBV20-1 and TRBJ1-4; the D is unclear. Per the germline V gene, CDR1 is DFQATT and CDR2 is SNEGSKA (reference sequence). Trimming removed 5 bases at V and 0 bases at J, with 7 bases between. The CDR3 is 13 residues long. The CDR3 coding sequence is TGCAGTGCTCTGGTTGCAACTAATGAAAAACTGTTTTTT. It is translated as CSALVATNEKLFF.

The J gene is TRBJ2-5, the V gene TRBV29-1; D possibly corresponds to TRBD2 (6 bases). The CDR3 length is 13 residues. The V gene lost 7 bases and the J gene lost 5 bases, with 17 bases spanning the gap. Germline loops: CDR1 SQVTM, CDR2 ANQGSEA. CDR3 bases: TGCAGCGCTCGATGGGGGACTGGGGAGACCCAGTACTTC. Its translation is CSARWGTGETQYF.

The J gene is TRBJ2-5, the V gene TRBV20-1, with D tentatively TRBD1 (5 bases). The assigned J gene may be wrong: the sequence end matches TRBJ2-7 better. This CDR3 comprises 14 residues. Germline V CDR1 and CDR2: DFQATT, SNEGSKA (reference sequence). CDR3 protein: CSAPHGQGGNEQYF. DNA for the CDR3: TGCAGTGCCCCCCATGGGCAGGGTGGCAACGAGCAGTACTTC.

This clonotype was picked up a small number of times. This rearrangement joins TRBV5-6 to TRBJ2-5, with 8 positions matching TRBD1. Germline lookup yields CDR1 SGHDT and CDR2 YYEEEE. The V gene end was trimmed by 3 bases and the J gene end by 11 bases; junction bases not matched to a gene: 9. The CDR3 is 13 residues long. CDR3 in amino acids: CASSSTTGEEQYF. Written as DNA, the CDR3 is TGTGCCAGCAGCTCGACGACAGGGGAAGAGCAGTACTTC.

The chain combines TRBV2 with TRBJ1-2; a possible D gene is TRBD1 (6 bases). Trimming removed 0 bases from V and 6 bases from J, with 8 bases in between. The CDR3 is 13 amino acids. Germline CDR1 SNHLY, CDR2 FYNNEI. The CDR3 region has the DNA TGTGCCAGCAGTGAAGCGAGGGGGGATGGCTACACCTTC. As protein: CASSEARGDGYTF.

With respect to this clonotype: A much larger clone is a single base away; this may be a read error. This chain links TRBV7-2 with TRBJ2-5; 7 bases align to TRBD2. The DNA end favors TRBJ2-7, so the J call may be wrong. Germline V gene lookup returns CDR1 SGHTA and CDR2 FQGNSA. The CDR3 is 18 residues long. This CDR3 is CASSLGPLVAGDRSEQYV. DNA of the CDR3: TGTGCCAGCAGCTTAGGGCCCCTGGTGGCGGGAGACAGAAGCGAGCAGTACGTC.

This clonotype came up once. The J gene is TRBJ2-7, the V gene TRBV18, with D unresolved. V was trimmed by 2 bases and J by 5 bases, leaving 7 bases between them. CDR1 is KGHSH and CDR2 is LQKENI in the germline V gene. The CDR3 runs to 12 residues. The CDR3 sequence: CASSPRNNEQYF. CDR3 coding DNA: TGTGCCAGCTCACCAAGAAACAACGAGCAGTACTTC.

The CDR3 DNA follows: TGTGCCAGCAGTGGCAGCGGACCACGCCCCCAGACCCAGTACTTC. Encoded protein: CASSGSGPRPQTQYF. The chain recombines TRBV25-1 with TRBJ2-5, with TRBD2 as a possible D gene (5 bases). Germline CDR1 reads MGHDK; CDR2 reads SYGVNS. The CDR3 has 15 residues. V was clipped by 4 bases and J by 6 bases, with 18 bases between them.

The chain employs TRBV5-1 and TRBJ2-7; D perhaps matches TRBD2 (5 bases). The germline CDR1 and CDR2 sequences are SGHRS and YFSETQ. The CDR3 sequence is 14 residues long. Trimming pared 3 bases from V and 3 bases from J, leaving 13 bases between. The CDR3 sequence: CASSSGTRYYEQYF. CDR3 nucleotide sequence: TGCGCCAGCAGCTCTGGTACTAGATACTACGAGCAGTACTTC.